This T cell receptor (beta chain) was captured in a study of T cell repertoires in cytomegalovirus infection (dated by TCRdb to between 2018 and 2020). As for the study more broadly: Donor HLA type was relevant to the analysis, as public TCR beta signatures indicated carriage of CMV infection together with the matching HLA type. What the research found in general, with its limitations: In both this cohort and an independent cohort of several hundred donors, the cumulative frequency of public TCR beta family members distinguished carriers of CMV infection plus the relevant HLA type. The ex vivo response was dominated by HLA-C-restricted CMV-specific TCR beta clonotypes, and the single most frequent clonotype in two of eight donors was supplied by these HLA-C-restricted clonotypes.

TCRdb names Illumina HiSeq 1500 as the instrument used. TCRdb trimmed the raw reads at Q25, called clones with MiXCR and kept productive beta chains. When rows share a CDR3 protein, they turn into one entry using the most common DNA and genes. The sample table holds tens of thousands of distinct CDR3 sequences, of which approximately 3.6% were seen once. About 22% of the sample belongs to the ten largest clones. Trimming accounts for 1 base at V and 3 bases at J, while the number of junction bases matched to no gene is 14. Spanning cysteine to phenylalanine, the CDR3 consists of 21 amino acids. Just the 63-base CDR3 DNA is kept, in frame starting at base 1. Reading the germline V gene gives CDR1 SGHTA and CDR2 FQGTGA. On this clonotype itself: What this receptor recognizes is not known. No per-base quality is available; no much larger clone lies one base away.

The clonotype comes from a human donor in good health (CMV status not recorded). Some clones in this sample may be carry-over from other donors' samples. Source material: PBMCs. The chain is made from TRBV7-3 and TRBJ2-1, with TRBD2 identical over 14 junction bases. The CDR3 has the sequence CASSLIPPSGLAGVRYNEQFF. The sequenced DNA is TGTGCCAGCAGCTTAATCCCCCCGTCGGGACTAGCGGGAGTCCGCTACAATGAGCAGTTCTTC.